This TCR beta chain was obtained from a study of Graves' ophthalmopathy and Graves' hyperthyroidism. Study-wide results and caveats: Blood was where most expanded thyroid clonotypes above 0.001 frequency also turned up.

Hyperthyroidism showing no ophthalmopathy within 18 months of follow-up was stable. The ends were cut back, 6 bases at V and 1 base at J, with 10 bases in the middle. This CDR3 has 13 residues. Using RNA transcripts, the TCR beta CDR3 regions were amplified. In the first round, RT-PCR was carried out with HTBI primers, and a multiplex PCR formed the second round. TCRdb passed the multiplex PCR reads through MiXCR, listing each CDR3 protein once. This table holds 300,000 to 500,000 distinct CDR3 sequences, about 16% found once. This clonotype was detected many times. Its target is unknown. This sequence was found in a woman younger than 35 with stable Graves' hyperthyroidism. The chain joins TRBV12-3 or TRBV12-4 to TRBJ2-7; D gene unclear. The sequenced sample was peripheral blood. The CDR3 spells CASSPSVSYEQYF. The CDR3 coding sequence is TGTGCCAGCAGCCCCTCCGTTTCCTACGAGCAGTACTTC.